Here is one T cell receptor delta chain with its context. This clone is categorized as medium-sized (0.01 to 0.1%). No cognate antigen has been identified for it. No base-level quality is on record; no much larger clone is a single base apart. This entry belongs to a study of fetal and pediatric gammadelta thymocytes (dated by TCRdb to 2022 to 2024). Turning to the overall study: Previously published data and newly generated, unpublished data were combined in the bulk gammadelta thymocyte repertoires, which were used to strengthen a single-cell study of gammadelta thymocyte development. A total of 10 or so subjects, comprising 3 fetal thymus donors and 7 pediatric thymus donors, were covered by the bulk gammadelta thymocyte repertoire set. Unpublished data were combined with previously published data (refs 27,28) to make up the bulk gammadelta thymocyte repertoires. Bulk TCR repertoire data were included to raise the number of subjects and reinforce the CDR3 publicity analysis.

Broad study findings and their caveats: Fetal gammadelta thymocyte repertoires were previously reported to be enriched for TRDV2, TRGV8 and TRGV9 usage, low N additions and public CDR3s compared with post-natal repertoires.

Sequencing instrument: Illumina MiSeq. In the authors' own workflow: For the publicity analysis, the Vgamma9Vdelta2 and nonVgamma9Vdelta2 bulk CDR3 files from each subject were merged to form one combined repertoire per subject. Using base R and dplyr, CDR3 publicity was scored on a scale from 0 to 19 by checking each amino acid sequence across 9 single-cell datasets and some 10 bulk repertoires. Via CATT, TCRdb reprocessed the public reads, and rows with identical DNA were then joined. These V and J calls originate from TCRdb's pipeline instead of the authors' own analysis. Present in this sample are around 2,000 delta-chain clones, under 30% of which were seen just once. Jointly, the top ten make up approximately 4% of the sample. Thymocytes were stained with Zombie NIR viability dye plus antibodies to CD3 (UCHT1), TCRgammadelta (11F2), TCRVgamma9 (IMMU360) and TCRVdelta2 (IMMU389). Bulk TRD and TRG CDR3 repertoires were generated separately from sorted Vgamma9Vdelta2 and nonVgamma9Vdelta2 gammadelta thymocytes of human fetal and pediatric thymuses. Pediatric thymus tissue was collected in Belgium from children having cardiac surgery. The pediatric thymus donors in the study ranged in age from roughly 1 to 11 years. Thymic cell suspensions from fetal and post-natal thymuses were prepared as previously described. NonVgamma9Vdelta2 thymocytes were sorted as CD3+ gammadeltaTCR+ cells that did not have the Vgamma9+Vdelta2+ phenotype. A FACS Aria III cell sorter (BD Biosciences) was used to carry out the cell sorting.

Inclusive of the bounding cysteine and phenylalanine, the CDR3 is 24 residues long. Only the CDR3 part of the read is kept: 72 bases, read in frame from the first base. For CDR1 and CDR2, the germline V gene lists TSWWSYY and QGS. The junction shows trimming of 1 base on V and 2 bases on J, and the gene matches do not reach 26 bases of it. Recombination joined TRDV1 with TRDJ1; TRDD3 lines up with 12 middle nucleotides. The sequencing input was non-Vgamma9Vdelta2 gamma-delta T cells from the thymus. The sample's cell subset or site label is to be understood as: CD3+gammadeltaTCR+ thymocytes not co-expressing Vgamma9 and Vdelta2. The receptor was derived from a child who underwent cardiac surgery and was recorded as healthy. In nucleotides, the sequence is TGTGCTCTTGGGGAACGGAATCAGTACTTTCCTCACCTGGGGGATACGCGGTATACCGATAAACTCATCTTT. The translation is CALGERNQYFPHLGDTRYTDKLIF.